These 7 T cell receptor beta chains were sequenced from one sample in a study of blood T cells in healthy people across ages (dated by TCRdb to 2014 to 2015). Libraries were made using 5' RACE. Sequencing took place on an Illumina HiSeq 2500. A second PCR of about 7 to 12 cycles was performed with a sample-barcoded 5' primer and a J-beta primer mix. The public sequencing data were trimmed at Q25 with fastp and processed into clonotypes with MiXCR by TCRdb, which kept only in-frame beta chains. Identical CDR3 protein sequences are pooled into one entry, listed with their most common genes and DNA. In this sample the table shows some 1.4 million distinct CDR3 sequences, about 40% of which occur a single time. The ten largest clones represent approximately 7.9% of the sample. Sequencing was carried out using blood. The receptors here all came from a woman aged 18-30 years in good health.

This chain uses TRBV13 with TRBJ2-4, with 12 bases that match TRBD1. The CDR3 consists of 15 residues. Germline CDR1 PRHDT, CDR2 FYEKMQ (reference sequence). With 5 bases clipped from V and 13 bases from J, the junction kept 12 bases outside the gene matches. The CDR3 bases are TGTGCCAGCAGCCAGTGGGGACAGGGGGCGGGAGAGCAGTACTTC. This encodes CASSQWGQGAGEQYF.

The J gene is TRBJ1-4, the V gene TRBV20-1; D unclear. Trimming cost V 2 bases and J 6 bases, with 10 bases left between them. Germline lookup yields CDR1 DFQATT and CDR2 SNEGSKA (reference sequence). This CDR3 region has 13 residues. This CDR3 reads CSARPTSDEKLFF. In DNA form, the CDR3 reads TGCAGTGCTAGACCCACCTCCGATGAAAAACTGTTTTTT.

The chain joins TRBV2 to TRBJ2-3; no definite D call. The germline V and J ends were trimmed by 6 bases and 6 bases, with 22 bases remaining between them. Germline CDR1 and CDR2: SNHLY and FYNNEI. This CDR3 is built from 16 residues. The CDR3 loop reads CASRDRPPGLRDTQYF. As DNA, the CDR3 is TGTGCCAGCAGGGATAGGCCCCCTGGCCTCCGGGATACGCAGTATTTT.

V usage is TRBV20-1 and J usage is TRBJ2-5; a possible D gene is TRBD2 (7 bases). V was clipped by 2 bases and J by 11 bases, with 18 bases between them. The germline V gene has CDR1 DFQATT and CDR2 SNEGSKA (reference sequence). The CDR3 sequence is 13 residues long. The CDR3: CSARKGDYHEQYF. Here the CDR3 DNA reads TGCAGTGCTAGAAAGGGGGACTATCATGAGCAGTACTTC.

The J gene is TRBJ2-1, the V gene TRBV20-1; 7 bases align to TRBD2. The CDR3 extends over 15 amino acids. Losses at the gene ends were 0 bases for V and 3 bases for J; bases not matched to a gene: 5. The germline V gene encodes CDR1 DFQATT and CDR2 SNEGSKA (reference sequence). This chain's CDR3 is CSARDPAGVYNEQFF. CDR3 nucleotide sequence: TGCAGTGCTAGAGATCCCGCGGGAGTCTACAATGAGCAGTTCTTC.

This clonotype has just a few counts. J is TRBJ1-5 and V is TRBV12-3 or TRBV12-4; a possible D gene is TRBD1 (5 bases). This CDR3 is built from 14 residues. Between the trimmed V and J ends, which lost 5 bases and 4 bases, there was a span of 12 bases. The CDR3 nucleotides read TGTGCCAGCAGTAGGGGTCGGGGGAATCAGCCCCAGCATTTT. Translation gives CASSRGRGNQPQHF.

This clonotype appeared a few times. The chain combines TRBV7-8 with TRBJ2-1; 8 bases line up with TRBD1. After removal of 1 base from V and 8 bases from J, the junction contained 1 base not matched to a gene. Germline V gives CDR1 SGHVS, CDR2 FQNEAQ. This CDR3 has 13 residues. CDR3 in DNA: TGTGCCAGCAGCTTAGGGACAGGGTATGAGCAGTTCTTC. The encoded protein is CASSLGTGYEQFF.